This TCR beta chain was captured by sequencing in a study of T cells in Graves' hyperthyroidism and ophthalmopathy. Study outcomes and limitations: The model anticipated ophthalmopathy a median about six months pre-onset. Blood shared most expanded thyroid clonotypes above 0.001.

Amplified TCR beta CDR3 regions derived from RNA transcripts. A set of HTBI primers served as the primers for a first-round RT-PCR of the TCR CDR3. One entry per CDR3 protein results from TCRdb running MiXCR on the multiplex PCR reads. The sample has about 700,000 distinct CDR3 sequences, 11% to 15% seen once. A note on this clonotype: Its antigen is currently unknown.

The V gene's germline CDR1 is SEHNR and CDR2 FQNEAQ (reference sequence). Trimming pared 1 base from V and 8 bases from J, leaving 11 bases between. There are 13 residues in the CDR3. Uncontrolled infection, other autoimmune disease, pregnancy and lactation each barred patients from inclusion. The sequencing sample was made of blood. The sequence was obtained from a woman aged 18-29 years with Graves' hyperthyroidism. The chain is built from TRBV7-9 and TRBJ1-2; D gene unclear. The CDR3 DNA follows: TGTGCCAGCAGCTTAGATCTAGGATACGGCTACACCTTC. This encodes CASSLDLGYGYTF.